The 13 T cell receptor beta chains listed next were all sequenced from one sample in a study of cytomegalovirus exposure and HLA in healthy donors. The PCR had 60 Vbeta and 13 Jbeta primers. Data came from immunoSEQ multiplex PCR; TCRdb stores just in-frame clones and leaves some out. Here the sample spans 210,000 or so clones, 65% to 80% being singletons. The specimen sequenced was PBMCs. Receptor source: a man aged 40-50 years in good health and CMV-seronegative.

V is TRBV6-5 and J is TRBJ1-1; D gene ambiguous. CDR3 length: 13 residues. The germline CDR1 and CDR2 sequences are MNHEY and SVGAGI. V lost 2 bases and J lost 1, with 5 bases in between. CDR3 in amino acids: CASSYGQNTEAFF. CDR3 nucleotide sequence: TGTGCCAGCAGTTACGGGCAGAACACTGAAGCTTTCTTT.

The chain carries TRBV6-5 and TRBJ1-1; possible D gene TRBD1, 6 bases. Trimming took 4 bases from V and 8 from J, leaving 8 bases between them. This CDR3 has 11 amino acids. CDR1 MNHEY and CDR2 SVGAGI come from the germline V gene. CDR3 residues: CASSFGTEAFF. The CDR3 DNA sequence: TGTGCCAGCAGTTTTGGGACAGAAGCTTTCTTT.

The chain joins TRBV27 to TRBJ1-2; D is unclear. The V gene lost 6 bases and the J gene lost 2 bases, with 16 bases spanning the gap. CDR1 MNHEY and CDR2 SMNVEV come from the germline V gene (reference sequence). The CDR3 is made up of 15 amino acids. This CDR3 reads CASRVLPLENYGYTF. In DNA, the CDR3 is TGTGCCAGCAGGGTTTTACCCTTAGAGAACTATGGCTACACCTTC.

The chain carries TRBV27 and TRBJ2-1; a weak D match, TRBD1 (5 bases). Germline V gene lookup returns CDR1 MNHEY and CDR2 SMNVEV (reference sequence). The CDR3 spans 14 residues. Trimming shortened V by 0 bases and J by 6 bases, and 9 bases separated the two germline ends. Written as DNA, the CDR3 is TGTGCCAGCAGTTTATCCCAGCAGGGCAATGAGCAGTTCTTC. Its translation is CASSLSQQGNEQFF.

V gene TRBV5-6 combines with J gene TRBJ1-6; 7 nucleotides line up with TRBD1. Germline CDR1 is SGHDT and CDR2 is YYEEEE. V lost 5 bases and J lost 0; bases outside the gene matches: 5. CDR3 size: 16 residues. In DNA form, the CDR3 reads TGTGCCAGCAGAGCACAGGGGACCTCCTATAATTCACCCCTCCACTTT. Its protein is CASRAQGTSYNSPLHF.

The J gene is TRBJ2-3, the V gene TRBV27; 8 bases line up with TRBD2. Germline CDR1 is MNHEY and CDR2 is SMNVEV (reference sequence). This CDR3 comprises 13 residues. V lost 3 bases, J lost 4 bases, and 0 bases stayed unmatched. The CDR3 region is CASSFGGADTQYF. The CDR3 DNA reads TGTGCCAGCAGTTTCGGGGGGGCAGATACGCAGTATTTT.

The chain joins TRBV2 to TRBJ1-4; TRBD1 aligns across 9 bases. The CDR3 spans 15 residues. Per the germline V gene, CDR1 is SNHLY and CDR2 is FYNNEI. Trimming at V came to 8 bases and at J to 8 bases, leaving 12 bases not matched to a gene. The DNA of the CDR3 is TGTGCCAGCTCTAGGGGGGGGACAGGGAAGGAAAAACTGTTTTTT. Translated, it gives CASSRGGTGKEKLFF.

This clone was counted a few times. The chain is built from TRBV5-1 and TRBJ2-2, with D possibly being TRBD2 (5 bases). Germline V CDR1 and CDR2: SGHRS, YFSETQ. The V gene lost 2 bases and the J gene lost 2 bases, with 7 bases spanning the gap. The CDR3 is 14 amino acids. This chain's CDR3 is CASSFEGNTGELFF. DNA for the CDR3: TGCGCCAGCAGCTTCGAGGGCAACACCGGGGAGCTGTTTTTT.

This chain joins TRBV7-2 and TRBJ2-5; TRBD1 is a possible D gene (6 bases). Germline V gene sequence: CDR1 SGHTA, CDR2 FQGNSA. Trimming cost V 5 bases and J 4 bases, with 11 bases left between them. The CDR3 is 13 amino acids. The CDR3 reads CASSRAGVETQYF. As DNA, the CDR3 is TGTGCCAGCAGCCGGGCAGGGGTAGAGACCCAGTACTTC.

The V gene is TRBV4-2, the J gene TRBJ2-7; TRBD1 matches 9 bases. The CDR3 is 16 amino acids. Unmatched junction bases numbered 11, after V lost 6 bases and J lost 2 bases. Germline V gene lookup returns CDR1 LGHNA and CDR2 YNFKEQ. CDR3 residues: CASSLSPDRGAYEQYF. The CDR3 coding sequence is TGTGCCAGCAGTCTTTCCCCGGACAGGGGAGCCTACGAGCAGTACTTC.

V gene TRBV4-2 combines with J gene TRBJ2-1, with TRBD1 matching over 8 bases. In germline, CDR1 is LGHNA, CDR2 YNFKEQ. Trimming at V came to 0 bases and at J to 5 bases, leaving 3 bases not matched to a gene. The length of the CDR3 is 15 residues. The CDR3 sequence: CASSQDRTGNNEQFF. The CDR3 region has the DNA TGTGCCAGCAGCCAAGACAGGACAGGGAACAATGAGCAGTTCTTC.

The CDR3 here is CASTIIRPGSNYGYTF. CDR3 DNA: TGTGCCAGTACCATCATCCGGCCAGGATCAAACTATGGCTACACCTTC. The rearrangement joins TRBV19 to TRBJ1-2; D uncertain. Germline-derived CDR1 and CDR2 are LNHDA and SQIVND (reference sequence). The CDR3 contains 16 residues. Deletions cut 7 bases from V and 2 bases from J, with 20 bases between.

V gene TRBV27 combines with J gene TRBJ1-2; 7 nucleotides line up with TRBD1. This CDR3 has 12 amino acids. Germline assignment: CDR1 MNHEY and CDR2 SMNVEV (reference sequence). J gave up 8 bases and V 4 bases, and 4 bases lay outside the gene matches. The CDR3: CASSSGGRGYTF. CDR3 nucleotides: TGTGCCAGCAGTTCAGGGGGTCGGGGCTACACCTTC.